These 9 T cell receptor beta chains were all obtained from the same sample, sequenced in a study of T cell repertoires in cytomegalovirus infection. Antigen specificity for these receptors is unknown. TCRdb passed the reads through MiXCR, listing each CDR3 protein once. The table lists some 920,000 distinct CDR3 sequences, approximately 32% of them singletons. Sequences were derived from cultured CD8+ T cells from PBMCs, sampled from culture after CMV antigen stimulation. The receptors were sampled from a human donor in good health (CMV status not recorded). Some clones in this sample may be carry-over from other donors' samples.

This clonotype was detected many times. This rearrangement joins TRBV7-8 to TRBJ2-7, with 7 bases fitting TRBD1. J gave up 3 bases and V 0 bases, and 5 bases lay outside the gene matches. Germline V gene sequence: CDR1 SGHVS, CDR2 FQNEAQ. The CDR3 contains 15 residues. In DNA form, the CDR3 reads TGTGCCAGCAGCTTAGCGCCGGGACAGATCTACGAGCAGTACGTC. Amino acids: CASSLAPGQIYEQYV.

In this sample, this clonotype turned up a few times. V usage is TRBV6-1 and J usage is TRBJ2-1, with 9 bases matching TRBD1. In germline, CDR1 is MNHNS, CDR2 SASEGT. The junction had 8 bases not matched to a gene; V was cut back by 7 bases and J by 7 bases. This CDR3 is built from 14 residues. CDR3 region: CASTAGQGMNEQFF. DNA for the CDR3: TGTGCCAGCACAGCGGGACAGGGTATGAATGAGCAGTTCTTC.

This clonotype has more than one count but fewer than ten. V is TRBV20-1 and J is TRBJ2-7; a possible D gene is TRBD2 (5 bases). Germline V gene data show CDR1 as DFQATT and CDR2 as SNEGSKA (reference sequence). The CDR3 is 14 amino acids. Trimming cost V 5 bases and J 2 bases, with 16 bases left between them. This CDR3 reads CSARTRPNTYEQYF. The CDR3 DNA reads TGCAGTGCTCGGACTCGCCCAAACACCTACGAGCAGTACTTC.

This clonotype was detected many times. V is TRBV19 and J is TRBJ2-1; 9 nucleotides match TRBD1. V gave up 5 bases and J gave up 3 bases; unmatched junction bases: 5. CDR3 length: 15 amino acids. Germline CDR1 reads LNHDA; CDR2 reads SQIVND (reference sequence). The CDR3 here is CASSERDRDYNEQFF. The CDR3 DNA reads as TGTGCCAGTAGTGAACGGGACAGGGACTACAATGAGCAGTTCTTC.

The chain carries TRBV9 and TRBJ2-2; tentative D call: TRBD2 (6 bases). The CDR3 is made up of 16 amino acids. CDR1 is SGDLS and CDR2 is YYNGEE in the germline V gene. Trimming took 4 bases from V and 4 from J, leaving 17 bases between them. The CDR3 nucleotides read TGTGCCAGCAGCATAGAGGCTAGCGTTCGCACCGGGGAGCTGTTTTTT. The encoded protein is CASSIEASVRTGELFF.

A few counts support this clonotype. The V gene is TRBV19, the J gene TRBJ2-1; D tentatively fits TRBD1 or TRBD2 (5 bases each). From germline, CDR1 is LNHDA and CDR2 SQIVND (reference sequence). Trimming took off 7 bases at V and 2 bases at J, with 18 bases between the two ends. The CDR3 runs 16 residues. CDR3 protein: CASTYGSPGPYNEQFF. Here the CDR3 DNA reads TGTGCCAGTACCTACGGGTCCCCGGGACCCTACAATGAGCAGTTCTTC.

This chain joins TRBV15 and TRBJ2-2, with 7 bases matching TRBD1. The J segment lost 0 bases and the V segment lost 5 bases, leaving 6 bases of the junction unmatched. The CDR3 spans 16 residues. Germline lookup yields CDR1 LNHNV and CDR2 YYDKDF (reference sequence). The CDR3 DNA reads TGTGCCACCAGCGCACCTGACAGGGCGAACACCGGGGAGCTGTTTTTT. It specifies CATSAPDRANTGELFF.

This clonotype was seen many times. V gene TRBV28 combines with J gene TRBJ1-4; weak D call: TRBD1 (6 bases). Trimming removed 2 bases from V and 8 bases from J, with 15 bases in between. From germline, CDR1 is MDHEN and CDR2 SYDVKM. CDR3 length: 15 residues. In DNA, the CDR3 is TGTGCCAGCAGTTTAGGGAAGACAGGATACGAAAAACTGTTTTTT. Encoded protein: CASSLGKTGYEKLFF.

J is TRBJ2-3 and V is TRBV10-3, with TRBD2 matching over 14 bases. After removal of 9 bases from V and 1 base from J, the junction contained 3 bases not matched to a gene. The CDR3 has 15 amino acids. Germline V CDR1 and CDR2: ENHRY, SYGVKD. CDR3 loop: CAIGLAGGRTDTQYF. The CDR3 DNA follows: TGTGCCATTGGACTAGCGGGGGGCCGCACAGATACGCAGTATTTT.